The 6 T cell receptor beta chains listed next were all sequenced from one sample in a study of cytomegalovirus exposure and HLA in healthy donors (dated by TCRdb to about 2017). Libraries were made using the immunoSEQ multiplex PCR assay. A mixture of 60 forward primers for TCR Vbeta segments and 13 reverse primers for TCR Jbeta segments was used in the multiplex PCR. This is the immuneACCESS table as TCRdb keeps it, with only in-frame sequences that have V and J called. A part of the clones is gone; compared with another copy, unresolved V genes explain less than half, and the rest is unexplained. The sample's table covers some 110,000 clones. Of the sample, 6.8% is held by the ten largest clones. The sequenced sample consisted of PBMCs. Receptor source: a man aged 35-49 years in good health and CMV-seropositive.

V usage is TRBV15 and J usage is TRBJ1-2; 7 bases match TRBD1. Germline V gene lookup returns CDR1 LNHNV and CDR2 YYDKDF (reference sequence). This CDR3 region has 14 residues. Germline trimming cut 5 bases from V and 5 bases from J; bases unmatched to any gene: 8. The CDR3 sequence: CATSSDRNGYGYTF. CDR3 nucleotide sequence: TGTGCCACCAGCTCGGACAGGAATGGATATGGCTACACCTTC.

This CDR3 reads CASSPIPGLAGEQYF. The CDR3 nucleotides read TGTGCCAGCAGTCCCATCCCGGGACTAGCGGGCGAGCAGTACTTC. The rearrangement joins TRBV27 to TRBJ2-7, with TRBD2 identical over 12 bases. CDR1 is MNHEY, CDR2 SMNVEV, per germline (reference sequence). The CDR3 runs 15 residues. Trimming removed 5 bases from V and 6 bases from J; junction bases left unmatched: 8.

The V and J genes are TRBV28 and TRBJ1-1; TRBD1 might be the D (6 bases). The CDR3 has 13 residues. The V end lost 6 bases, the J end lost 6 bases, and 14 bases lay between the germline ends. Per germline, CDR1 MDHEN and CDR2 SYDVKM. The CDR3 bases are TGTGCCAGCAGACTCAGGGGTGGTGCTGAAGCTTTCTTT. Its protein product is CASRLRGGAEAFF.

This chain joins TRBV5-1 and TRBJ2-3; 8 bases are shared with TRBD1. V was pared by 3 bases and J by 0 bases, with 3 bases of the junction left unmatched. This CDR3 is built from 15 residues. From germline, CDR1 is SGHRS and CDR2 YFSETQ. The CDR3 here is CASSWTGLSTDTQYF. The CDR3 bases are TGCGCCAGCAGCTGGACAGGGCTCAGCACAGATACGCAGTATTTT.

This chain connects TRBV29-1 to TRBJ2-5; 12 bases align to TRBD1. Germline CDR1 is SQVTM and CDR2 is ANQGSEA. CDR3 size: 13 residues. J was trimmed by 5 bases and V by 6 bases; bases with no gene match: 4. For the CDR3, the DNA is TGCAGCGTGGGGGACAGGGGGCTGGAGACCCAGTACTTC. Translation: CSVGDRGLETQYF.

The gene calls are TRBV28 and TRBJ1-2, with D hard to call. V was shortened by 6 bases and J by 7 bases, with 9 bases between the two germline ends. The germline CDR1 and CDR2 sequences are MDHEN and SYDVKM. CDR3 length: 11 residues. The CDR3 nucleotides are TGTGCCAGCAGCACGGAGGGTGGCTACACCTTC. It translates to CASSTEGGYTF.